This T cell receptor beta chain stems from a study of T cell responses to AZD1222 COVID-19 vaccine. Study conclusions and caveats: There were mostly white British donors and more females than males, and clonal diversity was possibly underestimated. Nearly half of spike-specific TCRs reportedly go after variant regions that carry no mutations. Repertoires were collected only later (after the peak T cell response had occurred).

Points on this clone: Its antigen is still unknown. One end of the junction fails to match germline, which may point to a read error.

TCRdb keeps only in-frame clones here, not all; method: immunoSEQ multiplex PCR. The repertoire holds roughly 80,000 clones, with roughly 87% as singletons. The CDR3 extends over 18 amino acids. Germline values: CDR1 SGDLS, CDR2 YYNGEE. Specimen: peripheral blood, collected 28 days after the second AZD1222 dose. The clonotype was recovered from an adult who received the AZD1222 COVID-19 vaccine. This sequence joins TRBV9 and TRBJ1-3; 9 bases align to TRBD1. In DNA, the CDR3 is TGTCCCAGCAGCGTAGAGGGACAGGGAGCCGACTCTGGAAACACCATATATTTT. Translation: CPSSVEGQGADSGNTIYF.